Listed below are T cell receptor beta chains from one sample, sequenced in a study of shared clonotypes between healthy human individuals. TCRdb's table, derived via immunoSEQ multiplex PCR, lists solely in-frame clones and lacks some. The table has around 1,900,000 clones, just over 90% seen once. Source material: naive CD8+ T cells from PBMCs. The receptors shown here come from a man between 18 and 29 years old in good health. Some clones in this sample may be carry-over from other donors' samples. Each CDR3 is given with its conserved first and last residue. Each record gives: J gene, V gene, D gene, clone size, CDR3 protein, CDR3 DNA. The D gene is left open where the match is weak. Clone size is shown for a subset of rows, as once, few, many or a class of expanded clone.

j_call: TRBJ2-5
v_call: TRBV2
d_call: NA
clone_size: NA
cdr3_aa: CASREIEETQYF
cdr3_nt: TGTGCCAGCAGGGAGATTGAAGAGACCCAGTACTTC

j_call: TRBJ1-5
v_call: TRBV19
d_call: NA
clone_size: few
cdr3_aa: CASSSLGPQHF
cdr3_nt: TGTGCCAGTAGTTCTCTAGGGCCCCAGCATTTT

j_call: TRBJ2-1
v_call: TRBV10-3
d_call: NA
clone_size: NA
cdr3_aa: CAISEASGGNEQFF
cdr3_nt: TGTGCCATCAGTGAAGCATCTGGCGGCAATGAGCAGTTCTTC

j_call: TRBJ1-1
v_call: TRBV27
d_call: NA
clone_size: NA
cdr3_aa: CASSATWGNTEAFF
cdr3_nt: TGTGCCAGCAGTGCAACGTGGGGGAACACTGAAGCTTTCTTT

j_call: TRBJ2-7
v_call: TRBV5-1
d_call: NA
clone_size: NA
cdr3_aa: CASREGNRVIREQYF
cdr3_nt: TGCGCCAGCAGGGAGGGCAATCGGGTAATTCGCGAGCAGTACTTC

j_call: TRBJ1-1
v_call: TRBV2
d_call: TRBD1
clone_size: NA
cdr3_aa: CASRRQGTNTEAFF
cdr3_nt: TGTGCCAGCAGGCGACAGGGGACGAACACTGAAGCTTTCTTT

j_call: TRBJ1-1
v_call: TRBV27
d_call: NA
clone_size: NA
cdr3_aa: CASSLSGAVGTEAFF
cdr3_nt: TGTGCCAGCAGTTTATCCGGGGCTGTTGGCACTGAAGCTTTCTTT

j_call: TRBJ1-2
v_call: TRBV6-5
d_call: NA
clone_size: few
cdr3_aa: CASSYSRGNYGYTF
cdr3_nt: TGTGCCAGCAGTTACTCGAGAGGGAACTATGGCTACACCTTC

j_call: TRBJ2-2
v_call: TRBV11-3
d_call: NA
clone_size: NA
cdr3_aa: CASSFVRGGGELFF
cdr3_nt: TGTGCCAGCAGCTTCGTCAGGGGTGGCGGGGAGCTGTTTTTT

j_call: TRBJ2-1
v_call: TRBV11-2
d_call: NA
clone_size: NA
cdr3_aa: CASSLGVEQFF
cdr3_nt: TGTGCCAGCAGCTTAGGGGTTGAGCAGTTCTTC

j_call: TRBJ2-7
v_call: TRBV7-9
d_call: NA
clone_size: NA
cdr3_aa: CASSYGSTYEQYF
cdr3_nt: TGTGCCAGCAGCTATGGTAGCACCTACGAGCAGTACTTC

j_call: TRBJ2-7
v_call: TRBV29-1
d_call: NA
clone_size: once
cdr3_aa: CSVEKTERDSYEQYF
cdr3_nt: TGCAGCGTTGAAAAGACCGAAAGGGATTCCTACGAGCAGTACTTC

j_call: TRBJ2-1
v_call: TRBV13
d_call: NA
clone_size: NA
cdr3_aa: CASSYRDSPYNEQFF
cdr3_nt: TGTGCCAGCAGCTACCGGGACTCTCCCTACAATGAGCAGTTCTTC

j_call: TRBJ2-5
v_call: TRBV6-5
d_call: NA
clone_size: NA
cdr3_aa: CASSWGARRGETQYF
cdr3_nt: TGTGCCAGCTCTTGGGGGGCGCGACGGGGCGAGACCCAGTACTTC

j_call: TRBJ2-7
v_call: TRBV4-1
d_call: TRBD2
clone_size: NA
cdr3_aa: CASSYRTSGNAYEQYF
cdr3_nt: TGCGCCAGCAGCTACCGGACTAGCGGGAATGCATACGAGCAGTACTTC

j_call: TRBJ2-2
v_call: TRBV28
d_call: NA
clone_size: NA
cdr3_aa: CGAKLSTSVTGELFF
cdr3_nt: TGTGGGGCTAAACTATCGACCTCGGTCACCGGGGAGCTGTTTTTT

j_call: TRBJ1-1
v_call: TRBV7-2
d_call: NA
clone_size: NA
cdr3_aa: CASSRAGTEAFF
cdr3_nt: TGTGCCAGCAGCCGCGCAGGGACTGAAGCTTTCTTT

j_call: TRBJ2-7
v_call: TRBV4-2
d_call: NA
clone_size: NA
cdr3_aa: CASSQSGEQYF
cdr3_nt: TGTGCCAGCAGCCAATCGGGCGAGCAGTACTTC

j_call: TRBJ2-2
v_call: TRBV7-9
d_call: NA
clone_size: few
cdr3_aa: CASSRTGELFF
cdr3_nt: TGTGCCAGCAGCCGTACCGGGGAGCTGTTTTTT

j_call: TRBJ2-1
v_call: TRBV29-1
d_call: TRBD1
clone_size: NA
cdr3_aa: CSVTPRTGSFEQFF
cdr3_nt: TGCAGCGTTACCCCGAGGACAGGTTCTTTTGAGCAGTTCTTC

j_call: TRBJ2-1
v_call: TRBV7-9
d_call: NA
clone_size: NA
cdr3_aa: CASSTRGTGYEQFF
cdr3_nt: TGTGCCAGCAGCACCCGCGGCACTGGATATGAGCAGTTCTTC